The 25 T cell receptor beta chains below were found in one sample sequenced in a study of shared clonotypes between healthy human individuals. TCRdb keeps only in-frame clones here, not all; method: immunoSEQ multiplex PCR. The sample consists of some 980,000 clones, approximately 76% of them appearing once. The sequenced sample was memory CD4+ T cells sorted from blood. Subset here: CD45RA-negative fraction. The origin of the receptors is a man younger than 35 in good health.

V gene TRBV10-3 combines with J gene TRBJ2-7; 9 positions agree with TRBD2. Germline V gene data show CDR1 as ENHRY and CDR2 as SYGVKD. CDR3 length: 13 amino acids. Trimming removed 7 bases from V and 2 bases from J; junction bases left unmatched: 3. The CDR3 DNA reads as TGTGCCATCAAAGCTAGCGGGACCTACGAGCAGTACTTC. Encoded protein: CAIKASGTYEQYF.

This clone was found once. CDR3 sequence: CASSLLGGGSDTQYF. For the CDR3, the DNA is TGTGCCAGCAGCCTATTGGGAGGGGGGAGTGATACGCAGTATTTT. This chain joins TRBV11-2 and TRBJ2-3; the D gene is possibly TRBD2 (7 bases). The germline V and J ends were trimmed by 5 bases and 6 bases, with 18 bases remaining between them. The CDR3 spans 15 residues. Germline V gene lookup returns CDR1 SGHAT and CDR2 FQNNGV. The variable domain in full, completed from reference TRBV11-2 and TRBJ2-3, reads EAGVAQSPRYKIIEKRQSVAFWCNPISGHATLYWYQQILGQGPKLLIQFQNNGVVDDSQLPKDRFSAERLKGVDSTLKIQPAKLEDSAVYLCASSLLGGGSDTQYFGPGTRLTVL.

The V gene is TRBV18, the J gene TRBJ2-7; no clear D. There are 16 residues in the CDR3. The V gene's germline CDR1 is KGHSH and CDR2 LQKENI. Trimming removed 2 bases at V and 3 bases at J, with 17 bases between. CDR3 amino acids: CASSPSGPGLGYEQYF. The CDR3 DNA reads as TGTGCCAGCTCACCATCTGGGCCCGGGTTAGGCTACGAGCAGTACTTC.

In its sample, this clone was seen many times. The chain uses TRBV18 and TRBJ2-2, with TRBD1 identical over 10 bases. Germline loops: CDR1 KGHSH, CDR2 LQKENI. CDR3 length equals 15 residues. Trimming removed 3 bases from V and 7 bases from J; junction bases left unmatched: 5. The CDR3: CASSPGQGNFGELFF. CDR3 sequence (DNA): TGTGCCAGCTCACCGGGACAGGGGAATTTCGGGGAGCTGTTTTTT.

This chain uses TRBV5-1 with TRBJ2-5; no clear D gene. The V gene's germline CDR1 is SGHRS and CDR2 YFSETQ. The CDR3 contains 13 residues. V was trimmed by 2 bases and J by 0 bases, leaving 5 bases between them. For the CDR3, the DNA is TGCGCCAGCAGCTTCAATAACCAAGAGACCCAGTACTTC. Amino acid sequence: CASSFNNQETQYF.

J is TRBJ2-1 and V is TRBV27; 9 bases are a match to TRBD2. CDR1 MNHEY and CDR2 SMNVEV come from the germline V gene (reference sequence). The CDR3 has 13 amino acids. The V gene end was trimmed by 7 bases and the J gene end by 9 bases; junction bases not matched to a gene: 7. The CDR3 region is CASTTSGRREQFF. The CDR3 DNA is TGTGCCAGCACGACTAGCGGCCGGCGTGAGCAGTTCTTC.

This sequence joins TRBV15 and TRBJ2-6; possibly TRBD2 for D (5 bases). Germline assignment: CDR1 LNHNV and CDR2 YYDKDF (reference sequence). The CDR3 runs to 19 residues. V was cut by 0 bases and J by 0 bases, with 15 bases left in between. CDR3: CATSRDPIGGLSGANVLTF. The CDR3 nucleotides read TGTGCCACCAGCAGAGATCCCATTGGAGGCCTCTCTGGGGCCAACGTCCTGACTTTC.

The gene calls are TRBV7-9 and TRBJ2-5, with D perhaps TRBD1 or TRBD2 (5 bases each). Trimming stripped 2 bases from V and 4 bases from J, with 14 bases between. CDR3 length: 15 residues. Per the germline V gene, CDR1 is SEHNR and CDR2 is FQNEAQ (reference sequence). The DNA for the CDR3 is TGTGCCAGCAGCTTATCAGGGAACCGGGGAGAGACCCAGTACTTC. It specifies CASSLSGNRGETQYF.

CDR3 coding DNA: TGTGCCAGCAGTGAGGACTGGCTCTGGGGCACTGAAGCTTTCTTT. This gives the protein CASSEDWLWGTEAFF. This chain uses TRBV2 with TRBJ1-1; D is ambiguous. Germline CDR1 SNHLY, CDR2 FYNNEI. The CDR3 extends over 15 amino acids. Trimming left V 3 bases short and J 4 bases short, with 15 bases between.

The count of this clone is one. J is TRBJ2-2 and V is TRBV11-3; D unclear. V was trimmed by 3 bases and J by 5 bases, leaving 7 bases between them. The CDR3 has 13 amino acids. Looked up from germline, CDR1 is SGHNT and CDR2 is YENEEA. The CDR3 DNA reads TGTGCCAGCAGCTTGTCGGAGACCGGGGAGCTGTTTTTT. Protein sequence: CASSLSETGELFF. Filled out from reference TRBV11-3 and TRBJ2-2, the complete variable domain reads EAGVVQSPRYKIIEKKQPVAFWCNPISGHNTLYWYLQNLGQGPELLIRYENEEAVDDSQLPKDRFSAERLKGVDSTLKIQPAELGDSAVYLCASSLSETGELFFGEGSRLTVL.

The genes are TRBV11-2 and TRBJ2-5; no clear D gene. This CDR3 spans 15 amino acids. Germline CDR1 is SGHAT and CDR2 is FQNNGV. The ends were cut back, 1 base at V and 0 bases at J, with 9 bases in the middle. CDR3 DNA sequence: TGTGCCAGCAGCTTAGGTTCAGTGTACCAAGAGACCCAGTACTTC. Amino acids: CASSLGSVYQETQYF.

In its sample, this clone was seen many times. The CDR3 is CATSRDRASGGPGETQYF. The CDR3 bases are TGTGCCACCAGCAGAGATAGGGCTAGCGGGGGGCCGGGAGAGACCCAGTACTTC. The chain couples TRBV15 to TRBJ2-5, with 11 bases aligning to TRBD2. This CDR3 comprises 18 residues. From germline, CDR1 is LNHNV and CDR2 YYDKDF (reference sequence). V trimming: 0 bases; J trimming: 4 bases; junction bases outside the gene matches: 10.

The chain combines TRBV30 with TRBJ1-6; tentatively, D is TRBD1 (5 bases). CDR3 length: 13 residues. V lost 7 bases and J lost 0, with 7 bases in between. Looked up from germline, CDR1 is GTSNPN and CDR2 is SVGIG (reference sequence). The CDR3 DNA sequence: TGTGCCTTCAGGGCCTCCTATAATTCACCCCTCCACTTT. It yields the protein CAFRASYNSPLHF.

V gene TRBV28 combines with J gene TRBJ2-2, with 9 bases that match TRBD1. V trimming: 5 bases; J trimming: 0 bases; junction bases outside the gene matches: 7. This CDR3 is built from 17 residues. Looked up from germline, CDR1 is MDHEN and CDR2 is SYDVKM. CDR3 sequence (DNA): TGTGCCAGCAGTCGAGACAGGGGGACGGCGAACACCGGGGAGCTGTTTTTT. It codes for CASSRDRGTANTGELFF.

The chain couples TRBV4-3 to TRBJ2-6; 8 bases fit TRBD1. V was pared by 0 bases and J by 0 bases, with 4 bases of the junction left unmatched. The CDR3 length is 18 residues. The germline V gene encodes CDR1 LGHNA and CDR2 YSLEER. The chain's CDR3 is CASSQDRGRLSGANVLTF. The CDR3 DNA reads as TGCGCCAGCAGCCAAGACAGGGGGCGGCTCTCTGGGGCCAACGTCCTGACTTTC.

This chain uses TRBV28 with TRBJ2-1; 10 nucleotides line up with TRBD2. The CDR3 is 14 amino acids. The J segment lost 4 bases and the V segment lost 7 bases, leaving 4 bases of the junction unmatched. CDR1 is MDHEN and CDR2 is SYDVKM in the germline V gene. The CDR3: CASKVAGGYNEQFF. The CDR3 nucleotides read TGTGCCAGCAAGGTAGCGGGGGGATACAATGAGCAGTTCTTC.

The J gene is TRBJ2-5, the V gene TRBV14; TRBD2 matches 12 bases. V dropped 4 bases and J dropped 1; count of bases not matched to a gene: 4. Germline CDR1 SGHDN, CDR2 FVKESK. The CDR3 runs 16 residues. CDR3 nucleotides: TGTGCCAGCAGCCGCGGACTAGCGGGGATCCAAGAGACCCAGTACTTC. This encodes CASSRGLAGIQETQYF.

The chain links TRBV10-3 to TRBJ1-3; no reliable D call. The length of the CDR3 is 15 residues. Germline V gene sequence: CDR1 ENHRY, CDR2 SYGVKD. Between the trimmed V and J ends, which lost 3 bases and 0 bases, there was a span of 9 bases. The CDR3 DNA reads as TGTGCCATCAGTGATTCAGCAAACTCTGGAAACACCATATATTTT. Translating it yields CAISDSANSGNTIYF.

Regarding this clone: The same CDR3 can be traced to other DNA sequences in this sample. The chain uses TRBV6-1 and TRBJ1-6; D ambiguous. V shed 2 bases and J shed 0 bases, with 2 bases lying between them. CDR1 is MNHNS and CDR2 is SASEGT in the germline V gene. The CDR3 has 14 residues. The CDR3 DNA sequence: TGTGCCAGCAGTGAAAGCTCCTATAATTCACCCCTCCACTTT. It codes for CASSESSYNSPLHF.

The count of this clone is one. The chain is built from TRBV7-2 and TRBJ2-1; D may be TRBD1 (5 bases). Germline values: CDR1 SGHTA, CDR2 FQGNSA. The length of the CDR3 is 12 residues. Trimming left V 5 bases short and J 8 bases short, with 10 bases between. The CDR3 DNA follows: TGTGCCAGCAGCGACCAGGGTTATGAGCAGTTCTTC. This codes for CASSDQGYEQFF.

Notes on this clone: The germline gene is not matched at one end of the junction; a read error may be the cause. This rearrangement joins TRBV18 to TRBJ1-1, with 7 bases lining up with TRBD1. This CDR3 region has 14 residues. The germline V gene encodes CDR1 KGHSH and CDR2 LQKENI. The CDR3 DNA sequence: TGTGCCAGCTCGCCACAGGGGCCGGCAGCGATAGCTTTCTTT. It codes for CASSPQGPAAIAFF.

The J gene is TRBJ2-5, the V gene TRBV30; D gene unclear. Looked up from germline, CDR1 is GTSNPN and CDR2 is SVGIG (reference sequence). The CDR3 length is 13 residues. The germline V and J ends were trimmed by 1 base and 7 bases, with 13 bases remaining between them. Here the CDR3 DNA reads TGTGCCTGGAGTGGGGTCCCACAGTGGACCCAGTACTTC. Residues: CAWSGVPQWTQYF.

V gene TRBV7-8 combines with J gene TRBJ2-5; D gene uncertain. The V end lost 1 base, the J end lost 2 bases, and 11 bases lay between the germline ends. The CDR3 extends over 15 amino acids. From germline, CDR1 is SGHVS and CDR2 FQNEAQ. The CDR3 here is CASSLGAVMQETQYF. CDR3 bases: TGTGCCAGCAGCTTAGGGGCAGTGATGCAAGAGACCCAGTACTTC.

The CDR3 reads CASSSRYRETQYF. For the CDR3, the DNA is TGTGCCAGCAGCTCCCGTTACCGAGAGACCCAGTACTTC. This chain connects TRBV7-6 to TRBJ2-5; D gene uncertain. The CDR3 spans 13 residues. Looked up from germline, CDR1 is SGHVS and CDR2 is FNYEAQ. Trimming shortened V by 4 bases and J by 4 bases, and 10 bases separated the two germline ends.

This clone has only a few counts. The rearrangement uses TRBV5-6 and TRBJ2-7; 8 nucleotides agree with TRBD1. V dropped 2 bases and J dropped 7; count of bases not matched to a gene: 8. Per the germline V gene, CDR1 is SGHDT and CDR2 is YYEEEE. There are 14 residues in the CDR3. The CDR3 protein is CASSFQGAQWEQYF. The CDR3 DNA reads as TGTGCCAGCAGCTTTCAGGGGGCGCAGTGGGAGCAGTACTTC.